These 3 T cell receptor beta chains originate from one sample sequenced in a study of blood T cell repertoires in COVID-19. Profiling relied on immunoSEQ multiplex PCR, and the TCRdb table lists in-frame clones only, not all of them. The repertoire consists of approximately 250,000 clones, with around 78% occurring once and the leading ten covering about 4.5%. The sample was peripheral blood. These TCRs come from a man in his 60s who had recovered from COVID-19.

The chain employs TRBV27 and TRBJ2-2; no clear D. CDR3 size: 13 residues. Looked up from germline, CDR1 is MNHEY and CDR2 is SMNVEV (reference sequence). V dropped 4 bases and J dropped 2 bases, with 5 bases sitting between them. The CDR3 loop is CASSSVNTGELFF. CDR3 coding DNA: TGTGCCAGCAGTTCCGTTAACACCGGGGAGCTGTTTTTT.

V usage is TRBV25-1 and J usage is TRBJ1-1, with a possible D match to TRBD1 (6 bases). Trimming removed 4 bases at V and 1 base at J, with 10 bases between. The CDR3 totals 14 residues. Germline V gene sequence: CDR1 MGHDK, CDR2 SYGVNS. CDR3 sequence (DNA): TGTGCCAGCAGTGTTCCGGGACAGAACACTGAAGCTTTCTTT. It codes for CASSVPGQNTEAFF.

The V call is TRBV6-6, the J call TRBJ2-7; 8 bases align to TRBD1. V was clipped by 6 bases and J by 9 bases; unmatched bases: 10. Germline CDR1 MNHNY, CDR2 SVGAGI (reference sequence). This CDR3 contains 13 residues. The CDR3: CASRSDRGRGQYF. The CDR3 region has the DNA TGTGCCAGCAGATCCGACAGGGGTCGGGGGCAGTACTTC.